The next 21 T cell receptor beta chains were all read from a single sample in a study of T cell repertoires in cytomegalovirus infection. Each CDR3 protein is one row after TCRdb ran MiXCR on the reads. In the table there are tens of thousands of distinct CDR3 sequences, 4% of which are singletons. The specimen was PBMCs. The receptors here all came from a human donor in good health (CMV status not recorded). Some clones in this sample may be carry-over from other donors' samples.

In this sample, this clonotype turned up many times. The V call is TRBV12-3 or TRBV12-4, the J call TRBJ1-6, with D possibly matching TRBD1 (5 bases). The V end lost 5 bases, the J end lost 8 bases, and 10 bases lay between the germline ends. The CDR3 sequence is 13 residues long. The CDR3 loop reads CASSPIRDSPLHF. The DNA of the CDR3 is TGTGCCAGCAGTCCAATCAGGGATTCACCCCTCCACTTT.

This clonotype has ten or more counts. This chain joins TRBV20-1 and TRBJ1-5; D might be TRBD1 (6 bases). Per the germline V gene, CDR1 is DFQATT and CDR2 is SNEGSKA (reference sequence). Trimming cost V 3 bases and J 0 bases, with 18 bases left between them. This CDR3 has 17 amino acids. The CDR3 coding sequence is TGCAGTGCTAGGACAGGTGAGGAAGTTTATAGCAATCAGCCCCAGCATTTT. This translates into CSARTGEEVYSNQPQHF.

The sample holds many counts of this clonotype. V and J are TRBV7-6 and TRBJ2-5, with 8 bases lining up with TRBD1. V gave up 6 bases and J gave up 4 bases; unmatched junction bases: 10. This CDR3 comprises 15 residues. Germline V lookup: CDR1 SGHVS, CDR2 FNYEAQ. CDR3 DNA: TGTGCCAGCAGTTACAGGACAGGGACTCGAGAGACCCAGTACTTC. This codes for CASSYRTGTRETQYF.

This clonotype has a count of ten or more. The V and J genes are TRBV7-2 and TRBJ2-3, with D unclear. The V and J ends lost 5 bases and 9 bases respectively, with 12 bases between them. This CDR3 contains 12 residues. The V gene's germline CDR1 is SGHTA and CDR2 FQGNSA. The CDR3 region is CASSPLSWTQYF. The CDR3 nucleotides are TGTGCCAGCAGCCCACTGAGCTGGACGCAGTATTTT. The full variable domain, completed using reference TRBV7-2 and TRBJ2-3, is GAGVSQSPSNKVTEKGKDVELRCDPISGHTALYWYRQSLGQGLEFLIYFQGNSAPDKSGLPSDRFSAERTGGSVSTLTIQRTQQEDSAVYLCASSPLSWTQYFGPGTRLTVL.

There are many counts of this clonotype. The chain employs TRBV12-3 or TRBV12-4 and TRBJ1-2, with D unclear. The germline V and J ends were trimmed by 4 bases and 0 bases, with 12 bases remaining between them. The CDR3 contains 15 residues. The CDR3 loop reads CASSSVQKANYGYTF. CDR3 DNA sequence: TGTGCCAGCAGTTCCGTACAGAAAGCTAACTATGGCTACACCTTC.

Ten or more counts support this clonotype. For the CDR3, the DNA is TGCGCCAGCAGCCAAGTGGGGGCAGGGCGTTCCTACGAGCAGTACTTC. This sequence encodes CASSQVGAGRSYEQYF. This chain connects TRBV4-3 to TRBJ2-7; tentative D call: TRBD1 (6 bases). The V and J ends lost 1 base and 1 base respectively, with 14 bases between them. Germline V CDR1 and CDR2: LGHNA, YSLEER. The CDR3 contains 16 residues.

This clonotype was recorded at least ten times. This rearrangement joins TRBV7-2 to TRBJ2-3; D remains ambiguous. This CDR3 contains 12 residues. Trimming removed 5 bases from V and 6 bases from J, with 9 bases in between. Germline CDR1 reads SGHTA; CDR2 reads FQGNSA. CDR3 bases: TGTGCCAGCAGCCCGTTAGATGATACGCAGTATTTT. This encodes CASSPLDDTQYF.

This clonotype occurred many times. The chain recombines TRBV7-2 with TRBJ1-2, with a weak D call TRBD1 (5 bases). V lost 3 bases, J lost 8 bases, and 19 bases lay in between. Germline CDR1 SGHTA, CDR2 FQGNSA. The CDR3 length is 15 residues. CDR3 in DNA: TGTGCCAGCAGCTTGAGATCCACGACAGCCCAAGGCTACACCTTC. It is translated as CASSLRSTTAQGYTF.

This clonotype was seen ten or more times. The V gene is TRBV7-2, the J gene TRBJ1-5; a weak D match, TRBD1 (5 bases). Trimming took off 5 bases at V and 6 bases at J, with 17 bases between the two ends. The CDR3 has 15 residues. Germline V gene sequence: CDR1 SGHTA, CDR2 FQGNSA. CDR3 sequence (DNA): TGTGCCAGCAGCCTCAACGGGGCGGTAGGTCAGCCCCAGCATTTT. It encodes CASSLNGAVGQPQHF.

The table lists this clonotype with many counts. This chain connects TRBV12-3 or TRBV12-4 to TRBJ1-1; D is undetermined. The CDR3 runs 12 residues. The V end was cut by 2 bases, the J end by 1 base, with 2 bases between. The CDR3 coding sequence is TGTGCCAGCAGTTTACGGAACACTGAAGCTTTCTTT. The encoded protein is CASSLRNTEAFF.

This clonotype was recorded at least ten times. CDR3 sequence: CASSKDRAEKLFF. Written as DNA, the CDR3 is TGTGCCAGCAGCAAGGACAGGGCTGAAAAACTGTTTTTT. This rearrangement joins TRBV7-8 to TRBJ1-4; TRBD1 agrees at 8 bases. Looked up from germline, CDR1 is SGHVS and CDR2 is FQNEAQ. The CDR3 covers 13 residues. Trimming removed 5 bases from V and 7 bases from J; junction bases left unmatched: 3.

This clonotype was recorded at least ten times. The V gene is TRBV12-3 or TRBV12-4, the J gene TRBJ1-5; TRBD1 aligns across 8 bases. The J segment lost 4 bases and the V segment lost 6 bases, leaving 2 bases of the junction unmatched. CDR3 size: 13 residues. The CDR3 reads CASRDRANQPQHF. CDR3 sequence (DNA): TGTGCCAGCAGGGACAGGGCTAATCAGCCCCAGCATTTT.

This clonotype was observed many times. The chain recombines TRBV4-1 with TRBJ2-7; D might be TRBD1 (5 bases). Trimming cost V 1 base and J 5 bases, with 12 bases left between them. Germline-derived CDR1 and CDR2 are MGHRA and YSYEKL. CDR3 length equals 14 residues. The CDR3 DNA reads TGCGCCAGCAGCCAAGGTGGGCAGGGCCACGAGCAGTACTTC. It is translated as CASSQGGQGHEQYF.

This clonotype was seen repeatedly, ten times or more. This sequence joins TRBV6-2 or TRBV6-3 and TRBJ2-1; 10 bases fit TRBD2. CDR1 is MNHEY and CDR2 is SVGEGT in the germline V gene. V shed 6 bases and J 4 bases; nucleotides not matched to a gene: 3. The CDR3 covers 14 residues. This CDR3 is CASRQRGGYNEQFF. The CDR3 coding sequence is TGTGCCAGCAGACAGCGGGGGGGTTACAATGAGCAGTTCTTC.

The table lists this clonotype with many counts. V gene TRBV7-2 combines with J gene TRBJ2-6; D may be TRBD1 or TRBD2 (6 bases each). Looked up from germline, CDR1 is SGHTA and CDR2 is FQGNSA. This CDR3 spans 17 amino acids. Deletions cut 2 bases from V and 2 bases from J, with 13 bases between. In nucleotides, the CDR3 is TGTGCCAGCAGCTTATGGGGGGCGGCGGCTGGGGCCAACGTCCTGACTTTC. Translated, it gives CASSLWGAAAGANVLTF. The variable domain in full, with the rest retrieved from reference TRBV7-2 and TRBJ2-6, is GAGVSQSPSNKVTEKGKDVELRCDPISGHTALYWYRQSLGQGLEFLIYFQGNSAPDKSGLPSDRFSAERTGGSVSTLTIQRTQQEDSAVYLCASSLWGAAAGANVLTFGAGSRLTVL.

On this clonotype itself: The junction departs from the called germline gene at one end, perhaps through a read error. V gene TRBV7-7 combines with J gene TRBJ2-5; weak D call: TRBD2 (6 bases). The germline V gene has CDR1 SSHAT and CDR2 FNYEAQ (reference sequence). There are 11 residues in the CDR3. CDR3 sequence: CASSSGGDQYF. The CDR3 region has the DNA TGTGCTAGCAGCTCGGGCGGGGACCAGTACTTC.

This clonotype was found many times. The chain has TRBV3-1 and TRBJ2-1; a possible D gene is TRBD1 (5 bases). The V end was cut by 0 bases, the J end by 7 bases, with 13 bases between. The CDR3 has 15 amino acids. Per the germline V gene, CDR1 is LGHDT and CDR2 is YNNKEL (reference sequence). The CDR3: CASSQEGARGNEQFF. CDR3 DNA sequence: TGTGCCAGCAGCCAAGAAGGGGCCCGTGGGAATGAGCAGTTCTTC.

This clonotype was counted at least ten times. This chain connects TRBV7-2 to TRBJ1-1, with a possible D match to TRBD1 (5 bases). Deletions cut 5 bases from V and 8 bases from J, with 21 bases between. The CDR3 loop spans 15 amino acids. Germline CDR1 is SGHTA and CDR2 is FQGNSA. The DNA of the CDR3 is TGTGCCAGCAGCCCCCACGGTGTTCAGGGAGTAGAAGCTTTCTTT. Translation: CASSPHGVQGVEAFF.

This clonotype was observed at least ten times. The rearrangement uses TRBV7-6 and TRBJ2-1, with 9 bases fitting TRBD1. From germline, CDR1 is SGHVS and CDR2 FNYEAQ. The CDR3 has 15 amino acids. V gave up 1 base and J gave up 6 bases; unmatched junction bases: 4. DNA for the CDR3: TGTGCCAGCAGCTTAGTTGGGACAGGGTCCAATGAGCAGTTCTTC. Translated, it gives CASSLVGTGSNEQFF.

This clonotype has a count of ten or more. The J gene is TRBJ2-3, the V gene TRBV7-3, with 9 bases aligning to TRBD2. CDR1 and CDR2 from the germline V gene are SGHTA and FQGTGA. This CDR3 has 16 amino acids. The trim removed 5 bases at V and 7 bases at J, leaving 13 bases unmatched. The chain's CDR3 is CASSPEGRGGLNTQYF. The CDR3, as DNA: TGTGCCAGCAGCCCCGAAGGGCGGGGGGGCCTAAATACGCAGTATTTT.

In its sample, this clonotype was seen many times. V and J are TRBV29-1 and TRBJ1-1; 8 nucleotides align to TRBD1. This CDR3 is 13 amino acids long. The V segment lost 7 bases and the J segment 3 bases; nucleotides outside the gene matches: 7. Germline V lookup: CDR1 SQVTM, CDR2 ANQGSEA. CDR3 amino acids: CSADRGGYTEAFF. The CDR3 region has the DNA TGCAGCGCCGACAGGGGCGGGTACACTGAAGCTTTCTTT.